Below, 19 T cell receptor beta chains from the same sample are listed, as sequenced in a study of blood T cells in healthy people across ages. Together with a sample-barcoded 5' primer, a J-beta primer mix was included in a second PCR lasting roughly 7 to 11 cycles. One entry per CDR3 protein, called by TCRdb with MiXCR from the 5' RACE reads. Among roughly 720,000 distinct CDR3 sequences listed, around half were seen once. Sequenced sample: blood. These receptors originate from a man older than 75 in good health.

The V gene is TRBV6-1, the J gene TRBJ2-1, with D maybe TRBD1 (6 bases). The CDR3 is 17 residues long. Germline V gene sequence: CDR1 MNHNS, CDR2 SASEGT. The germline V and J ends were trimmed by 5 bases and 8 bases, with 25 bases remaining between them. The CDR3 here is CASSPGSFRGHGDEQFF. The CDR3 region has the DNA TGTGCCAGCAGTCCCGGGTCTTTCAGGGGTCACGGGGATGAGCAGTTCTTC.

V gene TRBV6-4 combines with J gene TRBJ1-2; 10 bases align to TRBD1. With 0 bases clipped from V and 5 bases from J, the junction kept 6 bases outside the gene matches. This CDR3 has 16 amino acids. The germline gives CDR1 MRHNA, CDR2 SNTAGT. The CDR3 DNA follows: TGTGCCAGCAGTGACTCGGGGACAGGGGATTGGTATGGCTACACCTTC. Its translation: CASSDSGTGDWYGYTF.

The chain is built from TRBV6-5 and TRBJ2-2; the match to TRBD2 covers 14 bases. CDR3 length equals 17 residues. V dropped 4 bases and J dropped 3; count of bases not matched to a gene: 4. CDR1 and CDR2 from the germline V gene are MNHEY and SVGAGI. The CDR3 is CASSWGLAGDDTGELFF. The CDR3 DNA reads TGTGCCAGCAGTTGGGGACTAGCGGGAGACGACACCGGGGAGCTGTTTTTT.

A few counts support this clonotype. The chain is built from TRBV20-1 and TRBJ2-4; D may match TRBD1 or TRBD2 (6 bases each). Germline CDR1 is DFQATT and CDR2 is SNEGSKA (reference sequence). V lost 3 bases and J 8 bases, leaving 14 bases between the germline ends. The CDR3 sequence is 13 residues long. The CDR3 is CSARGGHGDIQYF. DNA for the CDR3: TGCAGTGCTAGGGGGGGCCATGGGGACATTCAGTACTTC.

The chain has TRBV28 and TRBJ1-5; 12 positions agree with TRBD1. The length of the CDR3 is 15 residues. The trim removed 6 bases at V and 7 bases at J, leaving 7 bases unmatched. Germline CDR1 reads MDHEN; CDR2 reads SYDVKM. The CDR3 DNA reads TGTGCCAGCAGGACCGGGACAGGGGGCGGGCAGCCCCAGCATTTT. Translated: CASRTGTGGGQPQHF.

In its sample, this clonotype was seen a few times. The gene calls are TRBV20-1 and TRBJ2-1, with a tentative D call TRBD1 (6 bases). TRBJ2-7 matches the DNA end more closely, so the J call is doubtful. The CDR3 extends over 13 amino acids. CDR1 DFQATT and CDR2 SNEGSKA come from the germline V gene (reference sequence). CDR3 amino acids: CSARGRGIDEQYF. CDR3 DNA: TGCAGTGCCAGGGGACGGGGTATCGACGAGCAGTACTTC.

The rearrangement uses TRBV18 and TRBJ2-7; 7 nucleotides match TRBD1. V lost 3 bases to trimming and J lost 2 bases; unmatched junction nucleotides: 7. The CDR3 spans 15 residues. From germline, CDR1 is KGHSH and CDR2 LQKENI. The CDR3 loop reads CASSPDRVVTYEQYF. The CDR3 nucleotides read TGTGCCAGCTCACCTGACAGGGTGGTCACCTACGAGCAGTACTTC.

This rearrangement joins TRBV7-2 to TRBJ2-1; no reliable D call. Germline CDR1 and CDR2: SGHTA and FQGNSA. This CDR3 region has 11 residues. Trimming removed 7 bases from V and 10 bases from J, with 11 bases in between. CDR3 sequence reads: CASTIRKEQFF. The CDR3 DNA reads TGTGCCAGCACCATCAGGAAGGAGCAGTTCTTC.

The V call is TRBV19, the J call TRBJ2-2, with 9 bases that match TRBD1. Germline V CDR1 and CDR2: LNHDA, SQIVND (reference sequence). The CDR3 loop spans 14 amino acids. After removal of 10 bases from V and 2 bases from J, the junction contained 5 bases not matched to a gene. CDR3 loop: CATSGQGNTGELFF. The DNA of the CDR3 is TGTGCCACTTCGGGACAGGGTAACACCGGGGAGCTGTTTTTT.

This clonotype has only a few counts. The V call is TRBV4-1, the J call TRBJ2-1; 7 positions agree with TRBD2. Unmatched junction bases numbered 14, after V lost 3 bases and J lost 6 bases. Germline V gives CDR1 MGHRA, CDR2 YSYEKL. This CDR3 region has 17 residues. DNA for the CDR3: TGCGCCAGCAGCCACCGCGGCGGGAGATCCACCACCAATGAGCAGTTCTTC. It codes for CASSHRGGRSTTNEQFF.

The V call is TRBV4-1, the J call TRBJ2-3; 12 nucleotides agree with TRBD2. Unmatched junction bases numbered 5, after V lost 1 base and J lost 3 bases. Germline CDR1 is MGHRA and CDR2 is YSYEKL. The CDR3 spans 17 residues. For the CDR3, the DNA is TGCGCCAGCAGCCAAGCCGGACTAGCGGGACCAACAGATACGCAGTATTTT. Protein product: CASSQAGLAGPTDTQYF.

The gene calls are TRBV2 and TRBJ2-7; D not certain. This CDR3 is built from 16 residues. Looked up from germline, CDR1 is SNHLY and CDR2 is FYNNEI. Trimming removed 4 bases from V and 5 bases from J, with 21 bases in between. Here the CDR3 DNA reads TGTGCCAGCAGTGCGAACAGTCTCCCTTCTATCGACGAGCAGTACTTC. This gives the protein CASSANSLPSIDEQYF. The variable domain in full, with the rest retrieved from reference TRBV2 and TRBJ2-7, is EPEVTQTPSHQVTQMGQEVILRCVPISNHLYFYWYRQILGQKVEFLVSFYNNEISEKSEIFDDQFSVERPDGSNFTLKIRSTKLEDSAMYFCASSANSLPSIDEQYFGPGTRLTVT.

In nucleotides, the CDR3 is TGTGCCAGCAGCCCCATCGGGGGGGCCAACGTCCTGACTTTC. Encoded protein: CASSPIGGANVLTF. The chain uses TRBV7-3 and TRBJ2-6, with D uncertain. V was trimmed by 5 bases and J by 4 bases, leaving 9 bases between them. The CDR3 sequence is 14 residues long. Germline values: CDR1 SGHTA, CDR2 FQGTGA.

This clonotype has a handful of counts. The chain links TRBV12-3 or TRBV12-4 to TRBJ2-5, with 7 bases matching TRBD1. The CDR3 has 13 residues. V lost 5 bases to trimming and J lost 1 base; unmatched junction nucleotides: 1. The CDR3: CASSDRAQETQYF. The CDR3, as DNA: TGTGCCAGCAGTGACAGGGCCCAAGAGACCCAGTACTTC.

The gene calls are TRBV5-1 and TRBJ2-1; the D gene is possibly TRBD1 (6 bases). V was clipped by 2 bases and J by 0 bases, with 12 bases between them. Germline V gene sequence: CDR1 SGHRS, CDR2 YFSETQ. CDR3 length: 16 residues. The CDR3 reads CASSFTGLSSYNEQFF. CDR3 coding DNA: TGCGCCAGCAGCTTCACAGGGTTAAGCTCCTACAATGAGCAGTTCTTC.

This clonotype has just one count. V usage is TRBV12-3 or TRBV12-4 and J usage is TRBJ2-5; possible D gene TRBD1, 6 bases. The end of the DNA fits TRBJ2-7 better, so the J call may be wrong. CDR3 length: 14 residues. In nucleotides, the CDR3 is TGTGCCAGCAGTTTATGGACAGTGAGCGACGAGCAGTACTTC. Translation gives CASSLWTVSDEQYF.

This clonotype has just one count. The rearrangement joins TRBV2 to TRBJ2-4; D perhaps matches TRBD1 (6 bases). Trimming took off 5 bases at V and 7 bases at J, with 15 bases between the two ends. Germline CDR1 and CDR2: SNHLY and FYNNEI. The CDR3 loop spans 14 amino acids. CDR3 nucleotides: TGTGCCAGCAGTTACAGGGTTCTGGGGAACATTCAGTACTTC. As protein: CASSYRVLGNIQYF.

This clonotype appeared a few times. The V gene is TRBV7-2, the J gene TRBJ2-5; TRBD2 agrees at 8 bases. The CDR3 consists of 14 residues. The V segment lost 6 bases and the J segment 4 bases; nucleotides outside the gene matches: 7. Per the germline V gene, CDR1 is SGHTA and CDR2 is FQGNSA. CDR3 residues: CASSPTTSGETQYF. The DNA of the CDR3 is TGTGCCAGCAGTCCAACTACTAGCGGAGAGACCCAGTACTTC.

This clonotype was counted between two and nine times. The chain recombines TRBV3-1 with TRBJ2-1; perhaps TRBD2 as D (5 bases). The V gene's germline CDR1 is LGHDT and CDR2 YNNKEL (reference sequence). The germline V and J ends were trimmed by 4 bases and 6 bases, with 13 bases remaining between them. CDR3 length: 14 amino acids. The DNA of the CDR3 is TGTGCCAGCAGCCCGCAGCCGGCGGGCAATGAGCAGTTCTTC. It encodes CASSPQPAGNEQFF.